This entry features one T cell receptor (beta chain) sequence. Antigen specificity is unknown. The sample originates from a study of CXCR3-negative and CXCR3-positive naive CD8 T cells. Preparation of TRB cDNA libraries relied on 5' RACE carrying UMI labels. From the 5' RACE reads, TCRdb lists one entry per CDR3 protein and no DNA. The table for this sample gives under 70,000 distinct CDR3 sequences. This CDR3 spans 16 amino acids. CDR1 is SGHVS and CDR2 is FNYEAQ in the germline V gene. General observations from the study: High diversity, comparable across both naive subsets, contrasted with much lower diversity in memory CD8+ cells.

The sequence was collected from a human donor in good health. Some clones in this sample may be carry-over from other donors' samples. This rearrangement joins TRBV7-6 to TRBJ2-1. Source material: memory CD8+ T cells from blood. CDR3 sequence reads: CASSRSGSGSYNEQFF.